What follows is one TCR beta chain and its context. Its specificity is not known. The sample is drawn from a study of cytomegalovirus exposure and HLA in healthy donors. Study information: Sequencing of around 200 million T cells in an earlier analysis found around 110 million unique TCR beta sequences. General study points: Later work associated roughly 17,000 TCR beta sequences with HLA alleles at 0.05 false discovery rate. A prior analysis recorded that most TCR beta V segments were productive about 87% or about 30% of the time.

PCR amplification relied on 60 Vbeta primers (plus 13 Jbeta primers). Method: immunoSEQ multiplex PCR; TCRdb's copy keeps in-frame clones and lacks some. The profile covers about 120,000 clones, with about 78% appearing a single time and about 7.8% taken by the ten largest. The germline CDR1 and CDR2 sequences are SGHTS and YDEGEE. Trimming took off 1 base at V and 5 bases at J, with 10 bases between the two ends. CDR3 size: 14 residues. The V gene is TRBV5-8, the J gene TRBJ2-1, with D tentatively TRBD2 (7 bases). Input material: PBMCs. This sequence was found in a woman in her thirties or forties in good health and CMV-seropositive. Here the CDR3 DNA reads TGTGCCAGCAGCTTGCCGGGGGGCCACAATGAGCAGTTCTTC. Translated: CASSLPGGHNEQFF. Complete variable domain (other parts from reference TRBV5-8 and TRBJ2-1): EAGVTQSPTHLIKTRGQQATLRCSPISGHTSVYWYQQALGLGLQFLLWYDEGEERNRGNFPPRFSGRQFPNYSSELNVNALELEDSALYLCASSLPGGHNEQFFGPGTRLTVL.